The clone carrying this TCR beta chain showed up just a few times. This CDR3 region has 15 residues. The V gene's germline CDR1 is SGHAT and CDR2 FQNNGV. V shed 6 bases and J shed 4 bases, with 18 bases lying between them. Constant-segment-primed 5'RACE gave TCR alpha and TCR beta cDNA libraries with sample barcodes and UMIs. TCRdb called the 5' RACE reads again in MiXCR, with one record for every CDR3 protein. The sample yields under 350,000 distinct CDR3 sequences, 16% seen once. These data are taken from a study of T-cell memory formation after mild COVID-19. Source material: PBMCs or a T cell subset sorted from them (not recorded which). The gene calls are TRBV11-2 and TRBJ1-1; possible D gene TRBD1, 5 bases. The sequence was obtained from a man between 18 and 35 years old who had mild COVID-19 (a few samples of this study predate the infection). Cell type and time point are not known. The CDR3 loop reads CASRGGNDWGTEAFF. CDR3 sequence (DNA): TGTGCCAGCAGGGGGGGGAACGACTGGGGCACTGAAGCTTTCTTT. Together with reference TRBV11-2 and TRBJ1-1, the CDR3 gives the full variable domain: EAGVAQSPRYKIIEKRQSVAFWCNPISGHATLYWYQQILGQGPKLLIQFQNNGVVDDSQLPKDRFSAERLKGVDSTLKIQPAKLEDSAVYLCASRGGNDWGTEAFFGQGTRLTVV.